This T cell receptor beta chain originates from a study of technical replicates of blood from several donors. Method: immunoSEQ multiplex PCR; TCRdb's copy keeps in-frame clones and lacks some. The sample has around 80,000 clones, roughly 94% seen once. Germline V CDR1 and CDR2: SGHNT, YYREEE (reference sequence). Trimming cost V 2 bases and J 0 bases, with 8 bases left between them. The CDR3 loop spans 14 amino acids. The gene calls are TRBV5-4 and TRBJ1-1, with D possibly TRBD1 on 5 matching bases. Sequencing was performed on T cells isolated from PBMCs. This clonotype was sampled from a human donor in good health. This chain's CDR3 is CASSFGHLNTEAFF. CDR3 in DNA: TGTGCCAGCAGCTTTGGACACTTGAACACTGAAGCTTTCTTT.